The clone carrying this TCR beta chain turned up a few times. Its target is unknown. From the reads, TCRdb called clonotypes with MiXCR, one entry per CDR3 protein. The top ten hold around 8.6% of the sample, which has hundreds of thousands of distinct CDR3 sequences, 18% seen once. This entry belongs to a study of T cell repertoires in cytomegalovirus infection. Study outcomes and limitations: In two of eight donors, the top clonotype was HLA-C-restricted CMV-specific.

The V end was cut by 0 bases, the J end by 11 bases, with 8 bases between. The CDR3 consists of 11 residues. Germline lookup yields CDR1 SGHNT and CDR2 YYREEE (reference sequence). The TCR comes from a human donor in good health (CMV status not recorded). Some clones in this sample may be carry-over from other donors' samples. The sequencing input was PBMCs. The V and J genes are TRBV5-4 and TRBJ1-1; D is undetermined. The CDR3 spells CASSLAGRAFF. The CDR3 DNA is TGTGCCAGCAGCTTGGCAGGCAGGGCTTTCTTT.